This TCR beta chain was identified in a study of blood T cell repertoires in COVID-19. Study details: The United States, Italy and Spain were the sources of the acute and convalescent COVID-19 samples. PBMCs, B-cell-depleted T cells, or T cells were the source of the cDNA or gDNA that made up the material.

Trimming shortened V by 2 bases and J by 1 base, and 12 bases separated the two germline ends. CDR3 length: 16 amino acids. CDR1 LGHNA and CDR2 YSLEER come from the germline V gene. Authors' data handling: For nucleated cells, counts were estimated from reference gene primer amplification. Libraries were prepared by immunoSEQ multiplex PCR; TCRdb keeps only in-frame clonotypes and omits some of them. The V and J calls and clone size are taken from that table; D and trimming were inferred from the DNA. The sample gives roughly 78,000 clones, 65% to 85% of which show up once; about 13% is in the top ten. Patients at the Seattle site were enrolled during active infection and followed longitudinally.

V gene TRBV4-3 combines with J gene TRBJ2-1; TRBD2 might be the D (6 bases). The receptor's source is a man between 45 and 60 years old with COVID-19, enrolled during active disease. Input material: peripheral blood. In nucleotides, the CDR3 is TGCGCCAGCAGCCAAAACCCACGGGGGTCCTACAATGAGCAGTTCTTC. Its translation is CASSQNPRGSYNEQFF.